Below are 28 T cell receptor beta chains sequenced from a single sample in a study of blood T cell repertoires in COVID-19 (dated by TCRdb to between 2020 and 2021). Libraries were built with the immunoSEQ multiplex PCR assay. This is the immuneACCESS table as TCRdb keeps it, with only in-frame sequences that have V and J called. A part of the clones is gone; compared with another copy, unresolved V genes explain less than half, and the rest is unexplained. The sample table lists some 150,000 clones, around four fifths of them with a count of one. The top ten clonotypes cover around 6.2% of the sample. Sequencing was done on a sample of PBMCs or T cells enriched from blood (not recorded which). The receptors stem from a woman aged 40 to 49 who had recovered from COVID-19.

The chain carries TRBV5-1 and TRBJ1-1; the D is unclear. This CDR3 is built from 12 residues. Between the trimmed V and J ends, which lost 4 bases and 8 bases, there was a span of 12 bases. Germline assignment: CDR1 SGHRS and CDR2 YFSETQ. The CDR3 sequence: CASSPDGLEAFF. Written as DNA, the CDR3 is TGCGCCAGCAGCCCGGACGGACTCGAAGCTTTCTTT.

The chain carries TRBV19 and TRBJ1-1, with unresolved D. V was trimmed by 3 bases and J by 0 bases, leaving 5 bases between them. The CDR3 length is 13 residues. The germline V gene encodes CDR1 LNHDA and CDR2 SQIVND (reference sequence). The CDR3 region is CASSISLNTEAFF. CDR3 nucleotide sequence: TGTGCCAGTAGTATTTCGTTGAACACTGAAGCTTTCTTT.

This chain uses TRBV27 with TRBJ2-3; D is unclear. V shed 4 bases and J shed 0 bases, with 17 bases lying between them. The CDR3 has 17 residues. CDR1 is MNHEY, CDR2 SMNVEV, per germline (reference sequence). CDR3 residues: CASSSSSRHTSTDTQYF. The CDR3 DNA reads as TGTGCCAGCAGTTCCTCTTCACGACATACGAGCACAGATACGCAGTATTTT.

This clone came up a few times. V is TRBV19 and J is TRBJ2-7; 8 bases match TRBD1. V gave up 10 bases and J gave up 5 bases; unmatched junction bases: 10. The germline CDR1 and CDR2 sequences are LNHDA and SQIVND (reference sequence). This CDR3 is 13 amino acids long. CDR3 protein: CATGGGTGNEQYF. CDR3 DNA: TGTGCCACCGGAGGCGGGACAGGAAACGAGCAGTACTTC.

This chain joins TRBV5-1 and TRBJ1-6; unclear D gene. CDR3 length: 14 residues. V was cut by 0 bases and J by 15 bases, with 16 bases left in between. The germline V gene has CDR1 SGHRS and CDR2 YFSETQ. The CDR3 reads CASSLEPLTGLLHF. The CDR3 region has the DNA TGCGCCAGCAGCTTGGAGCCGCTCACGGGTCTCCTCCACTTT. Full variable domain (outside the CDR3, taken from reference TRBV5-1 and TRBJ1-6): KAGVTQTPRYLIKTRGQQVTLSCSPISGHRSVSWYQQTPGQGLQFLFEYFSETQRNKGNFPGRFSGRQFSNSRSEMNVSTLELGDSALYLCASSLEPLTGLLHFGNGTRLTVT.

This chain uses TRBV4-2 with TRBJ2-7, with 9 bases aligning to TRBD2. The CDR3 consists of 14 residues. V shed 4 bases, J shed 9 bases, and the junction held 10 bases outside the gene matches. The germline V gene encodes CDR1 LGHNA and CDR2 YNFKEQ. As DNA, the CDR3 is TGTGCCAGCAGCCCCCGCGTAGCGGGAGTAGGGCAGTACTTC. This translates into CASSPRVAGVGQYF.

The chain recombines TRBV24-1 with TRBJ1-5, with D possibly matching TRBD1 (5 bases). CDR3 length equals 17 residues. Trimming left V 9 bases short and J 2 bases short, with 22 bases between. Per germline, CDR1 KGHDR and CDR2 SFDVKD. The CDR3 DNA follows: TGTGCCACCCCCCGGAGCGGCGGGGGGTCAGGCAATCAGCCCCAGCATTTT. Translation gives CATPRSGGGSGNQPQHF.

The V gene is TRBV6-5, the J gene TRBJ2-7; TRBD1 aligns across 8 bases. V lost 0 bases, J lost 3 bases, and 7 bases stayed unmatched. The CDR3 is 16 amino acids. Looked up from germline, CDR1 is MNHEY and CDR2 is SVGAGI. CDR3 amino acids: CASSYSIGTGIYEQYF. As DNA, the CDR3 is TGTGCCAGCAGTTACTCGATAGGGACAGGAATCTACGAGCAGTACTTC.

The chain links TRBV2 to TRBJ2-7; TRBD2 matches at 14 bases. This CDR3 region has 14 residues. Looked up from germline, CDR1 is SNHLY and CDR2 is FYNNEI. The V gene end was trimmed by 10 bases and the J gene end by 6 bases; junction bases not matched to a gene: 8. The CDR3 bases are TGTGCCATCCTACGACTAGCGGGAGGGCCCGAGCAGTACTTC. Protein sequence: CAILRLAGGPEQYF.

This clone is a singleton in its sample. The chain recombines TRBV27 with TRBJ1-3; D possibly corresponds to TRBD1 (6 bases). Germline V gene data show CDR1 as MNHEY and CDR2 as SMNVEV (reference sequence). The V gene lost 6 bases and the J gene lost 4 bases, with 13 bases spanning the gap. This CDR3 has 14 residues. Here the CDR3 reads CASSTQGSGNTIYF. Written as DNA, the CDR3 is TGTGCCAGCAGCACACAGGGTTCGGGAAACACCATATATTTT.

The chain is built from TRBV28 and TRBJ2-7, with 9 bases that match TRBD1. After removal of 7 bases from V and 2 bases from J, the junction contained 15 bases not matched to a gene. The CDR3 is 17 amino acids. The V gene's germline CDR1 is MDHEN and CDR2 SYDVKM. Written as DNA, the CDR3 is TGTGCCAGCACCGAGGGGGACAGGGTTTTTTTAGCCTACGAGCAGTACTTC. Translating gives CASTEGDRVFLAYEQYF.

This clone showed up just a few times. The rearrangement joins TRBV7-9 to TRBJ2-3; 11 nucleotides match TRBD2. The CDR3 runs to 16 residues. Trimming removed 0 bases from V and 2 bases from J; junction bases left unmatched: 1. Germline V gene lookup returns CDR1 SEHNR and CDR2 FQNEAQ (reference sequence). CDR3 in amino acids: CASSLASGGATDTQYF. CDR3 nucleotide sequence: TGTGCCAGCAGCTTAGCTAGCGGGGGGGCCACAGATACGCAGTATTTT.

The chain uses TRBV2 and TRBJ1-2, with 7 nucleotides matching TRBD1. This CDR3 contains 14 residues. V shed 6 bases, J shed 7 bases, and the junction held 11 bases outside the gene matches. Germline V gives CDR1 SNHLY, CDR2 FYNNEI. For the CDR3, the DNA is TGTGCCAGCAGACCCGGAAGGGGGCATTTTGGCTACACCTTC. It yields the protein CASRPGRGHFGYTF.

Written as DNA, the CDR3 is TGTGCCAGCAGCCAACCCGGACAGTCGTATGGCTACACCTTC. Its protein is CASSQPGQSYGYTF. The chain couples TRBV3-1 (or the pseudogene TRBV3-2) to TRBJ1-2, with D possibly TRBD1 on 6 matching bases. Germline V lookup: CDR1 LGHDT, CDR2 YNNKEL (reference sequence). The CDR3 is 14 residues long. V lost 2 bases, J lost 5 bases, and 12 bases lay in between.

The gene calls are TRBV4-2 and TRBJ2-5; TRBD2 matches at 7 bases. Germline loops: CDR1 LGHNA, CDR2 YNFKEQ. This CDR3 comprises 17 residues. Losses at the gene ends were 3 bases for V and 3 bases for J; bases not matched to a gene: 13. The CDR3 region is CASSHMRFSGPEETQYF. DNA of the CDR3: TGTGCCAGCAGCCACATGCGATTTAGCGGGCCCGAAGAGACCCAGTACTTC.

The chain carries TRBV6-6 and TRBJ1-1; TRBD1 matches 7 bases. The CDR3 runs to 15 residues. Per germline, CDR1 MNHNY and CDR2 SVGAGI (reference sequence). V lost 6 bases to trimming and J lost 0 bases; unmatched junction nucleotides: 7. The CDR3 DNA follows: TGTGCCAGCAGCCCCTGGACAGGCTTGAACACTGAAGCTTTCTTT. It encodes CASSPWTGLNTEAFF.

V gene TRBV10-3 combines with J gene TRBJ1-2; 9 bases match TRBD1. V shed 8 bases and J 8 bases; nucleotides not matched to a gene: 3. This CDR3 spans 11 amino acids. Germline CDR1 is ENHRY and CDR2 is SYGVKD. The CDR3 loop reads CAIWTGDGYTF. The DNA of the CDR3 is TGTGCCATCTGGACAGGGGACGGCTACACCTTC.

The chain combines TRBV4-1 with TRBJ2-7; a weak D match, TRBD1 (6 bases). Germline values: CDR1 MGHRA, CDR2 YSYEKL. This CDR3 has 15 residues. V lost 1 base to trimming and J lost 1 base, with 11 bases between them. CDR3 region: CASSQGTGTSYEQYF. CDR3 coding DNA: TGCGCCAGCAGCCAAGGAACGGGGACATCCTACGAGCAGTACTTC.

CDR3 nucleotide sequence: TGTGCCAGCAGCCAAGATAGGACGGGGGCAACTAATGAAAAACTGTTTTTT. This sequence encodes CASSQDRTGATNEKLFF. The chain employs TRBV4-2 and TRBJ1-4, with D possibly being TRBD1 (5 bases). V gave up 0 bases and J gave up 0 bases, with 11 bases separating them. Looked up from germline, CDR1 is LGHNA and CDR2 is YNFKEQ. The CDR3 covers 17 residues.

This chain uses TRBV7-8 with TRBJ2-1; TRBD2 matches at 7 bases. The trim removed 3 bases at V and 7 bases at J, leaving 6 bases unmatched. Germline V CDR1 and CDR2: SGHVS, FQNEAQ. The CDR3 runs 14 residues. This CDR3 is CASSFGRAGNEQFF. The CDR3 DNA reads as TGTGCCAGCAGCTTTGGGAGGGCGGGAAATGAGCAGTTCTTC.

The CDR3 here is CASMTQGDQYF. For the CDR3, the DNA is TGTGCCAGCATGACCCAAGGGGACCAGTACTTC. The chain links TRBV12-3 or TRBV12-4 to TRBJ2-5, with D perhaps TRBD1 (5 bases). The CDR3 covers 11 residues. The germline V and J ends were trimmed by 7 bases and 10 bases, with 13 bases remaining between them.

This chain uses TRBV7-9 with TRBJ2-3; no reliable D call. V lost 1 base, J lost 3 bases, and 11 bases lay in between. CDR1 is SEHNR, CDR2 FQNEAQ, per germline (reference sequence). The CDR3 sequence is 15 residues long. The CDR3 nucleotides are TGTGCCAGCAGCTTAGGTGTCACTCGAACAGATACGCAGTATTTT. The encoded protein is CASSLGVTRTDTQYF. The full variable domain, in which reference TRBV7-9 and TRBJ2-3 provide the parts outside the CDR3, is DTGVSQNPRHKITKRGQNVTFRCDPISEHNRLYWYRQTLGQGPEFLTYFQNEAQLEKSRLLSDRFSAERPKGSFSTLEIQRTEQGDSAMYLCASSLGVTRTDTQYFGPGTRLTVL.

This sequence joins TRBV27 and TRBJ1-6, with D unclear. The CDR3 has 14 amino acids. The V gene lost 4 bases and the J gene lost 6 bases, with 10 bases spanning the gap. Germline V gene data show CDR1 as MNHEY and CDR2 as SMNVEV (reference sequence). This CDR3 is CASSYQEFNSPLHF. The CDR3 nucleotides read TGTGCCAGCAGTTATCAGGAATTTAATTCACCCCTCCACTTT.

The chain couples TRBV18 to TRBJ1-1; 8 bases fit TRBD1. This CDR3 has 12 residues. The V gene's germline CDR1 is KGHSH and CDR2 LQKENI. The junction had 4 bases not matched to a gene; V was cut back by 6 bases and J by 7 bases. The CDR3 nucleotides read TGTGCCAGCTCTCAGGACAGGGATGAAGCTTTCTTT. Protein product: CASSQDRDEAFF.

J is TRBJ2-5 and V is TRBV30; perhaps TRBD2 as D (5 bases). The CDR3 is 11 amino acids. Trimming cost V 4 bases and J 5 bases, with 8 bases left between them. Germline V lookup: CDR1 GTSNPN, CDR2 SVGIG (reference sequence). CDR3 sequence: CAWNAGETQYF. The CDR3 region has the DNA TGTGCCTGGAATGCGGGTGAGACCCAGTACTTC.

The chain couples TRBV4-1 to TRBJ2-7; 7 bases are shared with TRBD2. Germline-derived CDR1 and CDR2 are MGHRA and YSYEKL. J gave up 2 bases and V 3 bases, and 10 bases lay outside the gene matches. The CDR3 has 16 amino acids. The CDR3 loop is CASSQADSGTAYEQYF. The CDR3 bases are TGCGCCAGCAGCCAGGCCGACAGCGGGACCGCCTACGAGCAGTACTTC.

This clone was found a few times. For the CDR3, the DNA is TGTGCCAGTAGTCCCGACAGGGTTGATCAGCCCCAGCATTTT. This sequence encodes CASSPDRVDQPQHF. The rearrangement uses TRBV19 and TRBJ1-5; 7 bases align to TRBD1. Losses at the gene ends were 5 bases for V and 5 bases for J; bases not matched to a gene: 6. The CDR3 has 14 residues. CDR1 LNHDA and CDR2 SQIVND come from the germline V gene (reference sequence).

This rearrangement joins TRBV28 to TRBJ2-3; D may be TRBD2 (5 bases). Deletions cut 6 bases from V and 7 bases from J, with 20 bases between. The germline V gene has CDR1 MDHEN and CDR2 SYDVKM. This CDR3 has 15 amino acids. The CDR3 nucleotides read TGTGCCAGCAGCACGGGGTCCACCCCCCGGTATACGCAGTATTTT. Its translation is CASSTGSTPRYTQYF. Looking up the rest from reference TRBV28 and TRBJ2-3 gives the full variable domain: DVKVTQSSRYLVKRTGEKVFLECVQDMDHENMFWYRQDPGLGLRLIYFSYDVKMKEKGDIPEGYSVSREKKERFSLILESASTNQTSMYLCASSTGSTPRYTQYFGPGTRLTVL.